The T cell receptor (beta chain) described here comes from a study of T cells in Graves' hyperthyroidism and ophthalmopathy. This clonotype was seen at least ten times. RNA transcripts yielded amplified TCR beta CDR3 regions. HTBI primers were employed in a first-round RT-PCR of the TCR CDR3. Each CDR3 protein gets one entry after TCRdb re-called the multiplex PCR reads with MiXCR. The sample has roughly 800,000 distinct CDR3 sequences, around 39% seen once. Diagnostic decisions used clinical symptoms, serum thyroxine and TRAb, thyroid ultrasound and orbital computed tomography. The sequencing input was blood. The clonotype was recovered from a young man with Graves' hyperthyroidism.

For the CDR3, the DNA is TGCAGCGTTGACCGTTTGGGCACTGAAGCTTTCTTT. Protein: CSVDRLGTEAFF. V is TRBV29-1 and J is TRBJ1-1; D unresolved. Germline V gene lookup returns CDR1 SQVTM and CDR2 ANQGSEA. V lost 3 bases, J lost 4 bases, and 9 bases lay in between. There are 12 residues in the CDR3.